Each of the 22 T cell receptor beta chains below was sequenced from the same sample in a study of T cells in women clearing cervical HPV infection. Some clones are missing from TCRdb's copy, which holds only in-frame ones; the method was immunoSEQ multiplex PCR. The table lists 25,000 to 35,000 clones. Sequencing was performed on blood buffy coat. The receptors come from a woman aged 18 to 75 with a cervical HPV16 infection that either progressed to CIN3+ or cleared (not recorded which).

To note about this clone: The read terminates 3 residues before the CDR3 end, so the remaining end is supplied by the germline J gene. This chain joins TRBV7-6 and TRBJ2-3, with 7 bases that match TRBD1. Germline V CDR1 and CDR2: SGHVS, FNYEAQ. The CDR3 extends over 18 amino acids. Unmatched junction bases numbered 14, after V lost 1 base and J lost 4 bases. The DNA read from the CDR3 is TGTGCCAGCAGCTTAGTTGGGACAGAGTTTTCGAGCGCAGATACG. As protein: CASSLVGTEFSSADT. The entire CDR3 sequence reads CASSLVGTEFSSADTQYF.

CDR3 in amino acids: CASSPRWRGTDTQYF. CDR3 bases read: TGTGCCAGCAGCCCCCGTTGGAGGGGCACAGATACG. The chain employs TRBV7-2 and TRBJ2-3; D is possibly TRBD2 (6 bases). With the read ending 3 residues before the CDR3 end, the germline J gene is used to fill in that end. CDR3 length equals 15 residues. Trimming stripped 5 bases from V and 1 base from J, with 13 bases between. CDR1 is SGHTA, CDR2 FQGNSA, per germline. Full variable domain (rest looked up from reference TRBV7-2 and TRBJ2-3): GAGVSQSPSNKVTEKGKDVELRCDPISGHTALYWYRQSLGQGLEFLIYFQGNSAPDKSGLPSDRFSAERTGGSVSTLTIQRTQQEDSAVYLCASSPRWRGTDTQYFGPGTRLTVL.

Comments on this clone: The read terminates 3 residues ahead of where the CDR3 ends, so the germline J gene completes it. This sequence joins TRBV7-2 and TRBJ2-7; 7 bases are a match to TRBD1. This CDR3 is 15 amino acids long. Germline V gene lookup returns CDR1 SGHTA and CDR2 FQGNSA. J gave up 3 bases and V 0 bases, and 5 bases lay outside the gene matches. The covered CDR3 bases are TGTGCCAGCAGCTTAGCCGAGGGGGCGCGCTACGAG. Amino acids: CASSLAEGARYE. The entire CDR3 protein is CASSLAEGARYEQYF. The variable domain in full, with the rest retrieved from reference TRBV7-2 and TRBJ2-7, is GAGVSQSPSNKVTEKGKDVELRCDPISGHTALYWYRQSLGQGLEFLIYFQGNSAPDKSGLPSDRFSAERTGGSVSTLTIQRTQQEDSAVYLCASSLAEGARYEQYFGPGTRLTVT.

About this clone itself: The read falls 3 residues short of the CDR3 end, and the missing part is taken from the germline J gene. The V call is TRBV6-8, the J call TRBJ2-3; D ambiguous. The CDR3 runs to 18 residues. Germline V lookup: CDR1 MNHGY, CDR2 SAAAGT. Trimming removed 8 bases from V and 1 base from J, with 25 bases in between. The CDR3 is CASGPQQAADPCTDTQYF. CDR3 bases read: TGTGCCAGCGGCCCTCAGCAGGCCGCCGATCCTTGCACAGATACG.

For this clone: The read ends 3 residues before the CDR3 terminus; that terminus is restored from the germline J gene. The J gene is TRBJ2-2, the V gene TRBV5-1; D is possibly TRBD2 (6 bases). Trimming removed 4 bases at V and 2 bases at J, with 15 bases between. The CDR3 spans 16 residues. Germline V gene data show CDR1 as SGHRS and CDR2 as YFSETQ. Here the CDR3 reads CASSLGTAGNTGELFF. The part of the CDR3 DNA that was read is TGCGCCAGCAGCCTTGGGACTGCAGGAAACACCGGGGAG.

With regard to this clone: The read ends 3 residues before the CDR3 terminus; that terminus is restored from the germline J gene. The rearrangement uses TRBV20-1 and TRBJ1-1; 9 positions match TRBD1. V shed 2 bases and J 0 bases; nucleotides not matched to a gene: 10. The CDR3 has 17 amino acids. Germline CDR1 DFQATT, CDR2 SNEGSKA (reference sequence). This chain's CDR3 is CSARTGTGIPLNTEAFF. Partial CDR3 DNA: TGCAGTGCTAGAACCGGGACAGGGATTCCCCTGAACACTGAA.

As to this clone: The read ends 3 residues before the CDR3 terminus; that terminus is restored from the germline J gene. The V call is TRBV6-4, the J call TRBJ2-1, with unresolved D. V dropped 6 bases and J dropped 1 base, with 16 bases sitting between them. Germline lookup yields CDR1 MRHNA and CDR2 SNTAGT. There are 16 residues in the CDR3. This CDR3 reads CASSRRAEPSYNEQFF. CDR3 DNA (partial): TGTGCCAGCAGCCGTAGGGCAGAGCCTTCCTACAATGAG.

On this clone itself: The read terminates 3 residues before the CDR3 end, so the remaining end is supplied by the germline J gene. The chain combines TRBV3-1 (or the pseudogene TRBV3-2) with TRBJ1-6; 7 bases align to TRBD1. J was trimmed by 6 bases and V by 1 base; bases with no gene match: 3. Looked up from germline, CDR1 is LGHDT and CDR2 is YNNKEL (reference sequence). The CDR3 runs to 15 residues. CDR3 DNA (partial): TGTGCCAGCAGCCAAGCTACAGGGGTTAATTCACCC. Translating it yields CASSQATGVNSP. The full CDR3 protein is CASSQATGVNSPLHF.

Turning to this clone: The read ends 3 residues shy of where the CDR3 ends; the end is completed using the germline J gene. The chain is built from TRBV7-2 and TRBJ2-1, with D possibly matching TRBD1 (6 bases). CDR1 and CDR2 from the germline V gene are SGHTA and FQGNSA. V lost 4 bases and J lost 2, with 12 bases in between. The CDR3 totals 15 residues. CDR3 DNA (partial): TGTGCCAGCAGCTGGGTACAGGGAACCTACAATGAG. It specifies CASSWVQGTYNE. The CDR3 reads in full as CASSWVQGTYNEQFF.

As regards this clone: Coverage ceases 3 residues before the CDR3 finishes, and the germline J gene fills in the end. The V gene is TRBV11-2, the J gene TRBJ2-2, with TRBD2 as a possible D gene (5 bases). The germline V and J ends were trimmed by 5 bases and 4 bases, with 11 bases remaining between them. In germline, CDR1 is SGHAT, CDR2 FQNNGV. This CDR3 region has 14 residues. The CDR3 loop reads CASSPFRGTGELFF. The sequenced part of the CDR3 DNA is TGTGCCAGCAGCCCTTTCCGGGGCACCGGGGAG.

A word on this clone: The read terminates 3 residues before the CDR3 end, so the remaining end is supplied by the germline J gene. The chain links TRBV4-1 to TRBJ2-7; 9 nucleotides align to TRBD1. V gave up 2 bases and J gave up 5 bases; unmatched junction bases: 4. Germline CDR1 reads MGHRA; CDR2 reads YSYEKL. This CDR3 spans 14 amino acids. The covered CDR3 bases are TGCGCCAGCAGCCAACGGACAGGGGTGAACGAG. Translation gives CASSQRTGVNE. The whole CDR3 is CASSQRTGVNEQYF.

As to this clone: The missing CDR3 end, 3 residues past where the read stops, is filled in from the germline J gene. The genes are TRBV7-9 and TRBJ2-5; 11 bases align to TRBD2. The CDR3 sequence is 15 residues long. From germline, CDR1 is SEHNR and CDR2 FQNEAQ (reference sequence). The J segment lost 4 bases and the V segment lost 4 bases, leaving 5 bases of the junction unmatched. CDR3 sequence reads: CASSSGLAELETQYF. The CDR3 DNA, read in part, is TGTGCCAGCAGCTCGGGACTAGCGGAGTTAGAGACC.

As concerns this clone: The DNA ends 3 residues before the CDR3 does, and the rest of the CDR3 is filled in from the germline J gene. This sequence joins TRBV20-1 and TRBJ2-5, with no clear D. The V gene lost 3 bases and the J gene lost 1 base, with 6 bases spanning the gap. CDR1 DFQATT and CDR2 SNEGSKA come from the germline V gene (reference sequence). CDR3 length equals 12 residues. CDR3 region: CSASYFQETQYF. The DNA read from the CDR3 is TGCAGTGCTAGCTACTTCCAAGAGACC.

Details on this clone: The read gets to within 3 residues of the CDR3 end, and the germline J gene fills in the rest. The chain joins TRBV20-1 to TRBJ2-2; 7 bases are a match to TRBD2. The CDR3 covers 15 residues. Germline CDR1 is DFQATT and CDR2 is SNEGSKA (reference sequence). J gave up 3 bases and V 3 bases, and 7 bases lay outside the gene matches. The sequenced part of the CDR3 DNA is TGCAGTGCTAGGATGGGGGGGAGTGACACCGGGGAG. Its translation: CSARMGGSDTGE. The CDR3 as a whole reads CSARMGGSDTGELFF.

As regards this clone: Coverage ceases 3 residues before the CDR3 finishes, and the germline J gene fills in the end. The chain links TRBV4-2 to TRBJ1-6; TRBD1 agrees at 7 bases. Germline loops: CDR1 LGHNA, CDR2 YNFKEQ. Trimming removed 3 bases from V and 9 bases from J; junction bases left unmatched: 14. This CDR3 has 17 residues. The CDR3 protein is CASSQLSGVGGGSPLHF. CDR3 DNA (partial): TGTGCCAGCAGCCAGCTTTCAGGAGTAGGGGGCGGTTCACCC.

A word on this clone: Read coverage stops 3 residues before the CDR3 terminus; the germline J gene supplies the remainder. The chain is built from TRBV20-1 and TRBJ2-1, with 8 bases fitting TRBD2. Germline V gene lookup returns CDR1 DFQATT and CDR2 SNEGSKA (reference sequence). This CDR3 is 14 amino acids long. The V gene end was trimmed by 5 bases and the J gene end by 7 bases; junction bases not matched to a gene: 10. Partial CDR3 DNA: TGCAGTGCTCCGTCGGGGGGGGGCCAAAATGAG. Protein: CSAPSGGGQNE. The entire CDR3 protein is CSAPSGGGQNEQFF.

CDR3 in amino acids: CASSLDRGPSPLHF. The CDR3 bases that were read are TGCGCCAGCAGCTTGGACAGGGGGCCTTCACCC. The chain joins TRBV5-1 to TRBJ1-6; 9 bases fit TRBD1. The observed sequence ends 3 residues before the CDR3 terminus, with the missing tail filled in from the germline J gene. There are 14 residues in the CDR3. Germline V CDR1 and CDR2: SGHRS, YFSETQ. The V gene end was trimmed by 0 bases and the J gene end by 9 bases; junction bases not matched to a gene: 1.

On this clone: From the germline J gene comes the end of the CDR3, since the read stops 3 residues before it. The rearrangement joins TRBV23-1 to TRBJ1-4; TRBD1 matches 8 bases. TRBV23-1 is marked as an open reading frame, function uncertain. Trimming removed 4 bases from V and 2 bases from J; junction bases left unmatched: 9. The CDR3 totals 17 residues. Incomplete CDR3 DNA: TGCGCCAGCAGTCCTTACAGGGGGAAGGAGACTAATGAAAAA. Translated: CASSPYRGKETNEK. The whole CDR3 sequence is CASSPYRGKETNEKLFF.

About this clone: The read ends 3 residues early relative to the CDR3; the germline J gene fills the gap. This chain links TRBV6-4 with TRBJ1-1; a possible D gene is TRBD1 (6 bases). The V and J ends lost 3 bases and 1 base respectively, with 6 bases between them. From germline, CDR1 is MRHNA and CDR2 SNTAGT. The CDR3 contains 13 residues. The CDR3 loop is CASSEGANTEAFF. The sequenced part of the CDR3 DNA is TGTGCCAGCAGTGAGGGGGCGAACACTGAA.

Concerning this clone: The read halts 3 residues ahead of the CDR3 end, with the missing end drawn from the germline J gene. The rearrangement links TRBV6-1 to TRBJ2-1; D might be TRBD1 (6 bases). The germline V gene encodes CDR1 MNHNS and CDR2 SASEGT. V was pared by 3 bases and J by 8 bases, with 17 bases between. The CDR3 is 15 residues long. CDR3 in amino acids: CASSDLSDRADEQFF. The CDR3 bases that were read are TGTGCCAGCAGTGATTTATCGGACAGAGCGGATGAG.

As for this clone: The sequenced fragment ends 3 residues before the CDR3 boundary, so the rest is inferred from the germline J gene. This rearrangement joins TRBV13 to TRBJ2-2; 8 positions match TRBD1. Germline CDR1 reads PRHDT; CDR2 reads FYEKMQ (reference sequence). Germline trimming cut 5 bases from V and 4 bases from J; bases unmatched to any gene: 6. CDR3 size: 15 residues. CDR3 sequence: CASSLGQGGTGELFF. The covered CDR3 bases are TGTGCCAGCAGCCTCGGACAGGGAGGCACCGGGGAG.

The CDR3 bases that were read are TGTGCCAGCAGTGAGCCCCTCCTCTCGGGCACTGAA. Its protein is CASSEPLLSGTE. Given in full, the CDR3 is CASSEPLLSGTEAFF. The chain employs TRBV6-1 and TRBJ1-1; D not resolved. The CDR3 end lies 3 residues beyond the end of the read and is filled in from the germline J gene. Per germline, CDR1 MNHNS and CDR2 SASEGT. The CDR3 is made up of 15 amino acids. The germline V and J ends were trimmed by 3 bases and 4 bases, with 15 bases remaining between them.